This T cell receptor (beta chain) appears in the sequencing data of a study of T cells in Graves' hyperthyroidism and ophthalmopathy. Background on the study: At the time of initial diagnosis and before any treatment, peripheral blood was collected. General study points: Also found in blood were most expanded thyroid clonotypes above 0.001. Ophthalmopathy stood apart from stable hyperthyroidism in a 13 V-J model.

The length of the CDR3 is 13 residues. CDR1 is SQVTM, CDR2 ANQGSEA, per germline. Trimming took off 7 bases at V and 4 bases at J, with 17 bases between the two ends. Amplification of TCR beta CDR3 regions used RNA as the template. When the TCR CDR3 underwent first-round RT-PCR, the HTBI primer set was used. Each CDR3 protein is one row after TCRdb ran MiXCR on the multiplex PCR reads. There are approximately 710,000 distinct CDR3 sequences in the sample; approximately 15% occur only once, and 15% to 17% lies in the top ten. Stable Graves' hyperthyroidism denoted no ophthalmopathy progression over 18 months. This clonotype was counted ten times or more. What it binds is not known.

The clonotype originates from a man in his forties or fifties with Graves' hyperthyroidism. The sequencing sample was made of blood. The J gene is TRBJ2-7, the V gene TRBV29-1; D may correspond to TRBD1 or TRBD2 (6 bases each). Here the CDR3 DNA reads TGCAGCGCCGTCGACGGAGGGGGGTACGAGCAGTACTTC. Protein: CSAVDGGGYEQYF.